This entry lists 27 T cell receptor beta chains sequenced from one sample in a study of blood T cell repertoires in COVID-19. Sequencing was performed with immunoSEQ multiplex PCR; in TCRdb, only in-frame clones are kept and a portion is missing. The sample consists of around 290,000 clones, 80% to 95% of them appearing once. Sequencing was carried out using PBMCs or T cells enriched from blood (not recorded which). These receptors all come from a woman in her twenties or thirties who had recovered from COVID-19.

This chain uses TRBV9 with TRBJ2-1, with 7 nucleotides matching TRBD2. This CDR3 is built from 14 residues. With 3 bases clipped from V and 7 bases from J, the junction kept 7 bases outside the gene matches. CDR1 and CDR2 (germline): SGDLS, YYNGEE. The CDR3: CASSESGTKNEQFF. CDR3 bases: TGTGCCAGCAGCGAGAGCGGGACCAAGAATGAGCAGTTCTTC.

V and J are TRBV5-4 and TRBJ2-4, with D maybe TRBD1 (6 bases). From germline, CDR1 is SGHNT and CDR2 YYREEE (reference sequence). Trimming took 3 bases from V and 6 from J, leaving 10 bases between them. The CDR3 runs 13 residues. CDR3 nucleotides: TGTGCCAGCAGCTACTGGACAGCAAACATTCAGTACTTC. Protein: CASSYWTANIQYF.

V is TRBV27 and J is TRBJ2-6; 9 positions match TRBD1. The germline V gene has CDR1 MNHEY and CDR2 SMNVEV (reference sequence). The V and J ends lost 5 bases and 0 bases, in that order; junction bases with no gene match: 11. The CDR3 sequence is 19 residues long. The CDR3 loop is CASSPSVGQGRSGANVLTF. The CDR3 DNA is TGTGCCAGCAGTCCCTCAGTGGGACAGGGCCGCTCTGGGGCCAACGTCCTGACTTTC.

This clone was seen more than once but under ten times. The genes are TRBV28 and TRBJ1-5; the D is unclear. In germline, CDR1 is MDHEN, CDR2 SYDVKM. The V and J ends lost 6 bases and 0 bases respectively, with 6 bases between them. CDR3 length equals 13 residues. The CDR3 DNA reads TGTGCCAGCAGGTCGGGTAGCAATCAGCCCCAGCATTTT. It is translated as CASRSGSNQPQHF.

The chain links TRBV18 to TRBJ1-3; D gene unclear. V was trimmed by 2 bases and J by 2 bases, leaving 10 bases between them. Germline V gene sequence: CDR1 KGHSH, CDR2 LQKENI. This CDR3 region has 15 residues. The CDR3 DNA follows: TGTGCCAGCTCACCAAACGAGGCTCCTGGAAACACCATATATTTT. The encoded protein is CASSPNEAPGNTIYF.

The rearrangement joins TRBV24-1 to TRBJ2-1, with 9 bases aligning to TRBD1. The CDR3 sequence is 14 residues long. J was trimmed by 8 bases and V by 4 bases; bases with no gene match: 5. From germline, CDR1 is KGHDR and CDR2 SFDVKD. CDR3 sequence: CATSDQDRGDEQFF. The CDR3 coding sequence is TGTGCCACCAGTGACCAGGACAGGGGCGATGAGCAGTTCTTC.

The J gene is TRBJ1-2, the V gene TRBV7-9; D possibly corresponds to TRBD1 (5 bases). Trimming took 5 bases from V and 4 from J, leaving 11 bases between them. CDR1 is SEHNR, CDR2 FQNEAQ, per germline (reference sequence). The length of the CDR3 is 13 residues. This CDR3 reads CASSAQGAYGYTF. CDR3 DNA: TGTGCCAGCAGCGCGCAGGGCGCCTATGGCTACACCTTC. The full variable domain, its missing parts supplied by reference TRBV7-9 and TRBJ1-2, is DTGVSQNPRHKITKRGQNVTFRCDPISEHNRLYWYRQTLGQGPEFLTYFQNEAQLEKSRLLSDRFSAERPKGSFSTLEIQRTEQGDSAMYLCASSAQGAYGYTFGSGTRLTVV.

V gene TRBV4-3 combines with J gene TRBJ1-4; D unclear. Germline V lookup: CDR1 LGHNA, CDR2 YSLEER. V was shortened by 4 bases and J by 7 bases, with 16 bases between the two germline ends. This CDR3 spans 15 amino acids. The CDR3 DNA reads as TGCGCCAGCAGCCCGCTGGGAGGGTCGGGTGAAAAACTGTTTTTT. As protein: CASSPLGGSGEKLFF.

The chain employs TRBV6-2 or TRBV6-3 and TRBJ2-3; 8 bases map to TRBD2. The V gene's germline CDR1 is MNHEY and CDR2 SVGEGT. The length of the CDR3 is 15 residues. The trim removed 6 bases at V and 6 bases at J, leaving 11 bases unmatched. The CDR3: CASSPAGAVWDTQYF. In DNA form, the CDR3 reads TGTGCCAGCAGCCCAGCGGGAGCTGTCTGGGATACGCAGTATTTT.

The rearrangement joins TRBV7-8 to TRBJ2-1, with D tentatively TRBD2 (6 bases). V gave up 5 bases and J gave up 6 bases, with 20 bases separating them. The CDR3 is 16 residues long. In germline, CDR1 is SGHVS, CDR2 FQNEAQ. Written as DNA, the CDR3 is TGTGCCAGCAGCATACTCCAGGGAGACGGGGGCAATGAGCAGTTCTTC. It translates to CASSILQGDGGNEQFF.

The gene calls are TRBV5-1 and TRBJ1-2; a possible D gene is TRBD1 (6 bases). The V gene lost 1 base and the J gene lost 5 bases, with 15 bases spanning the gap. The germline V gene encodes CDR1 SGHRS and CDR2 YFSETQ. This CDR3 contains 15 residues. This chain's CDR3 is CASSLTQGRGYGYTF. The DNA for the CDR3 is TGCGCCAGCAGCTTGACTCAGGGGAGGGGGTATGGCTACACCTTC.

This clone turned up a few times. The V and J genes are TRBV5-5 and TRBJ2-5; D is perhaps TRBD1 (6 bases). The germline CDR1 and CDR2 sequences are SGHKS and YYEKEE (reference sequence). V was pared by 3 bases and J by 2 bases, with 11 bases between. This CDR3 is 14 amino acids long. The CDR3 is CASSYRVAQETQYF. CDR3 bases: TGTGCCAGCAGCTACAGGGTTGCTCAAGAGACCCAGTACTTC.

The chain employs TRBV19 and TRBJ1-1, with D possibly TRBD1 on 5 matching bases. V was clipped by 3 bases and J by 3 bases, with 11 bases between them. The germline V gene encodes CDR1 LNHDA and CDR2 SQIVND (reference sequence). The CDR3 spans 14 residues. DNA for the CDR3: TGTGCCAGTAGTATCCCAGGACATTACACTGAAGCTTTCTTT. It yields the protein CASSIPGHYTEAFF.

V and J are TRBV6-2 or TRBV6-3 and TRBJ2-1; the match to TRBD2 covers 8 bases. V lost 4 bases, J lost 0 bases, and 8 bases stayed unmatched. This CDR3 is 17 amino acids long. The germline V gene has CDR1 MNHEY and CDR2 SVGEGT. For the CDR3, the DNA is TGTGCCAGCAGTTTGGCTAGCGGGCCCAGCTCCTACAATGAGCAGTTCTTC. This gives the protein CASSLASGPSSYNEQFF.

The rearrangement links TRBV5-1 to TRBJ2-1; 8 bases agree with TRBD2. Germline V gene sequence: CDR1 SGHRS, CDR2 YFSETQ. V was pared by 4 bases and J by 7 bases, with 13 bases of the junction left unmatched. CDR3 length: 16 residues. Here the CDR3 DNA reads TGCGCCAGCAGCGACCCCGGGACTAGTATCAGGAATGAGCAGTTCTTC. It specifies CASSDPGTSIRNEQFF.

The chain employs TRBV19 and TRBJ2-2; a weak D match, TRBD2 (5 bases). Trimming took off 2 bases at V and 3 bases at J, with 10 bases between the two ends. From germline, CDR1 is LNHDA and CDR2 SQIVND (reference sequence). This CDR3 has 15 amino acids. CDR3 protein: CASSILPGYTGELFF. CDR3 sequence (DNA): TGTGCCAGTAGTATACTCCCGGGATACACCGGGGAGCTGTTTTTT. Together with reference TRBV19 and TRBJ2-2, the CDR3 gives the full variable domain: DGGITQSPKYLFRKEGQNVTLSCEQNLNHDAMYWYRQDPGQGLRLIYYSQIVNDFQKGDIAEGYSVSREKKESFPLTVTSAQKNPTAFYLCASSILPGYTGELFFGEGSRLTVL.

The chain uses TRBV6-5 and TRBJ1-4; 8 bases are shared with TRBD1. CDR3 size: 14 residues. V lost 4 bases and J lost 8; bases outside the gene matches: 6. From germline, CDR1 is MNHEY and CDR2 SVGAGI. Written as DNA, the CDR3 is TGTGCCAGCAGTTTCGGACAGGGAAACGAAAAACTGTTTTTT. It yields the protein CASSFGQGNEKLFF.

V is TRBV5-1 and J is TRBJ2-7; D might be TRBD2 (5 bases). The germline gives CDR1 SGHRS, CDR2 YFSETQ. Trimming cost V 0 bases and J 2 bases, with 12 bases left between them. This CDR3 is built from 15 residues. CDR3 sequence reads: CASSLDVGITYEQYF. In DNA, the CDR3 is TGCGCCAGCAGCTTGGATGTCGGGATAACCTACGAGCAGTACTTC.

J is TRBJ2-1 and V is TRBV6-5; 10 bases match TRBD2. J was trimmed by 5 bases and V by 2 bases; bases with no gene match: 6. Germline CDR1 is MNHEY and CDR2 is SVGAGI. CDR3 length: 16 amino acids. The CDR3 nucleotides are TGTGCCAGCAGTTACGTACGAACTAGCGGGAACAATGAGCAGTTCTTC. This codes for CASSYVRTSGNNEQFF.

The chain joins TRBV19 to TRBJ1-1; D unresolved. Trimming left V 4 bases short and J 7 bases short, with 13 bases between. The CDR3 loop spans 13 amino acids. Germline assignment: CDR1 LNHDA and CDR2 SQIVND (reference sequence). CDR3 DNA: TGTGCCAGTAGTAACGGACTGGGGATTGAAGCTTTCTTT. The encoded protein is CASSNGLGIEAFF.

CDR3 region: CATNLQGGETQYF. The CDR3 nucleotides are TGTGCCACCAATTTGCAGGGCGGAGAGACCCAGTACTTC. The chain carries TRBV7-8 and TRBJ2-5; a weak D match, TRBD1 (5 bases). V was clipped by 10 bases and J by 4 bases, with 16 bases between them. CDR3 size: 13 residues. CDR1 and CDR2 from the germline V gene are SGHVS and FQNEAQ.

CDR3 residues: CASSLSFQDLAKNIQYF. Written as DNA, the CDR3 is TGTGCCAGCAGCTTAAGTTTCCAGGATCTAGCCAAAAACATTCAGTACTTC. The chain has TRBV11-2 and TRBJ2-4; no clear D. From germline, CDR1 is SGHAT and CDR2 FQNNGV. The length of the CDR3 is 17 residues. V lost 2 bases to trimming and J lost 0 bases, with 14 bases between them.

The chain joins TRBV5-1 to TRBJ1-1; 12 bases agree with TRBD1. This CDR3 has 16 residues. CDR1 SGHRS and CDR2 YFSETQ come from the germline V gene. The V segment lost 0 bases and the J segment 1 base; nucleotides outside the gene matches: 1. CDR3 sequence (DNA): TGCGCCAGCAGCTTGGGGGGACAGGGGGCGAACACTGAAGCTTTCTTT. Amino acids: CASSLGGQGANTEAFF.

The chain employs TRBV5-1 and TRBJ1-2; the D is unclear. V was shortened by 0 bases and J by 3 bases, with 6 bases between the two germline ends. Germline V lookup: CDR1 SGHRS, CDR2 YFSETQ. This CDR3 comprises 13 residues. The chain's CDR3 is CASSLVPDYGYTF. Written as DNA, the CDR3 is TGCGCCAGCAGCTTGGTTCCCGACTATGGCTACACCTTC.

The chain carries TRBV4-2 and TRBJ1-2, with 9 bases aligning to TRBD1. The CDR3 loop spans 16 amino acids. Germline values: CDR1 LGHNA, CDR2 YNFKEQ. Losses at the gene ends were 5 bases for V and 0 bases for J; bases not matched to a gene: 7. The CDR3 protein is CASSLSGTGSNYGYTF. CDR3 DNA: TGTGCCAGCAGCTTATCCGGGACAGGGTCTAACTATGGCTACACCTTC.

The V call is TRBV27, the J call TRBJ2-7, with TRBD2 matching 7 bases. This CDR3 comprises 15 residues. Germline lookup yields CDR1 MNHEY and CDR2 SMNVEV (reference sequence). Unmatched junction bases numbered 5, after V lost 2 bases and J lost 1 base. CDR3 region: CASSLTSAKSYEQYF. The CDR3 DNA reads as TGTGCCAGCAGTTTAACTAGCGCTAAGTCCTACGAGCAGTACTTC.

The table lists this clone with a few counts. The rearrangement links TRBV4-3 to TRBJ2-2, with D unresolved. The germline V gene encodes CDR1 LGHNA and CDR2 YSLEER. Trimming pared 1 base from V and 1 base from J, leaving 7 bases between. CDR3 size: 15 residues. CDR3 DNA: TGCGCCAGCAGCCAAGTGTCCGGGAACACCGGGGAGCTGTTTTTT. Residues: CASSQVSGNTGELFF.